The TCR beta chain under discussion was sequenced for a study of T cells after yellow fever vaccination. MiXCR was run by TCRdb on the 5' RACE reads, yielding one entry per CDR3 protein. The sample carries 250,000 to 300,000 distinct CDR3 sequences, around 4.9% recorded once. Germline V gives CDR1 SGHTA, CDR2 FQGNSA. This CDR3 contains 15 residues. V was cut by 6 bases and J by 5 bases, with 17 bases left in between. Many counts were recorded for this clonotype. The input for sequencing was CD4+ T cells sorted from PBMCs, taken on the day of the yellow fever booster vaccination. The chain employs TRBV7-2 and TRBJ2-4; either TRBD1 or TRBD2 may supply D (5 bases each). The origin of this receptor is a man aged 18 to 29 who received the YFV17D yellow fever vaccine. CDR3 residues: CASSPIWDRQNIQYF. The CDR3 nucleotides read TGTGCCAGCAGTCCTATTTGGGACCGACAAAACATTCAGTACTTC.